This TCR beta chain was sequenced for a study of CD8 T cells in ankylosing spondylitis. This clonotype was seen repeatedly, ten times or more. TCRdb processed the 5' RACE reads anew with MiXCR; each CDR3 protein has one entry. The sample yields fewer than 350,000 distinct CDR3 sequences, around a tenth seen once. The CDR3 runs to 12 residues. V gave up 6 bases and J gave up 10 bases, with 12 bases separating them. Sequencing was carried out using blood, either unsorted or a sorted T cell fraction (not recorded which). The TCR originated in a female donor with ankylosing spondylitis or in good health (not recorded which). The chain joins TRBV12-3 or TRBV12-4 to TRBJ1-4; D is uncertain. For the CDR3, the DNA is TGTGCCAGCAGCGCCCGGGTTGGAAAACTGTTTTTT. Amino acid sequence: CASSARVGKLFF.